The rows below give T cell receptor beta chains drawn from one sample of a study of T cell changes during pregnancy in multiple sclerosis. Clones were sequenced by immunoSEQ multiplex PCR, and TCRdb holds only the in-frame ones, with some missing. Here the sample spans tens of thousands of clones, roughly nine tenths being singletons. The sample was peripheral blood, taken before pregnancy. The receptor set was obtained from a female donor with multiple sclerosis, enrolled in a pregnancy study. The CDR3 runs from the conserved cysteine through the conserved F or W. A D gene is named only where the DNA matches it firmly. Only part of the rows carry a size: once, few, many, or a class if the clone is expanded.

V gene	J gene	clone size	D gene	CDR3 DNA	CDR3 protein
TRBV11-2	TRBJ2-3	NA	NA	TGTGCCAGCAGCCCGGGACTCAGCACAGATACGCAGTATTTT	CASSPGLSTDTQYF
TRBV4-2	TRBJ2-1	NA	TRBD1	TGTGCCAGCAGCCAATCCGGGACAGGGGGATACAATGAGCAGTTCTTC	CASSQSGTGGYNEQFF
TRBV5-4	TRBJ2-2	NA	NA	TGTGCCAGCAGCTTGAGGCCTAGCCTCACCGGGGAGCTGTTTTTT	CASSLRPSLTGELFF
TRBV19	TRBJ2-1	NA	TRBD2	TGTGCCAGTACGGGGGGGAATGAGCAGTTCTTC	CASTGGNEQFF
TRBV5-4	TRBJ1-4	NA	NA	TGTGCCAGCAGCTTGGGGGGGACGGGACTAGAGGGTGAAAAACTGTTTTTT	CASSLGGTGLEGEKLFF
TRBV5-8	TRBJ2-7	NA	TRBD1	TGTGCCAGCAGCTTAAAGGGACAGGGCCCCTACGAGCAGTACTTC	CASSLKGQGPYEQYF
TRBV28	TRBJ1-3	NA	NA	TGTGCCAGCGGCCGGGGCTTTGGGGGGGGAAACACCATATATTTT	CASGRGFGGGNTIYF
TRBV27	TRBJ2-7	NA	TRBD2	TGTGCCAGCAGTGACACCGGGACTAATCGCTACGAGCAGTACTTC	CASSDTGTNRYEQYF
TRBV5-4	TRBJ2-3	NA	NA	TGTGCCAGCAGCTTGGGACAGTCAGATACGCAGTATTTT	CASSLGQSDTQYF
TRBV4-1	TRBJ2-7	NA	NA	TGCGCCAGCAGCTCTGACTCCAACTACGAGCAGTACTTC	CASSSDSNYEQYF
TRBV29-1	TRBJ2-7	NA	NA	TGCAGCGTCGCAACTAGGACGGAACCCTACGAGCAGTACTTC	CSVATRTEPYEQYF
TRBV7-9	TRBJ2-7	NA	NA	TGTGCCAGCAGCCCGGACAGCTCCTACGAGCAGTACTTC	CASSPDSSYEQYF
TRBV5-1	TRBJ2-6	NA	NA	TGCGCCAGCAGCTTGGAACTCTCTGGGGCCAACGTCCTGACTTTC	CASSLELSGANVLTF
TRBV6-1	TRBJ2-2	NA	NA	TGTGCCAGCATAAGGCGGACCGGGGAGCTGTTTTTT	CASIRRTGELFF
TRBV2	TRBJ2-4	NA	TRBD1	TGTGCCAGCAGTGATTGGACAGGGGGTGGCAAAAACATTCAGTACTTC	CASSDWTGGGKNIQYF
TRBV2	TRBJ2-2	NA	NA	TGTGCCAGCCGCGGAAGACTAGTCGCCGGGGAGCTGTTTTTT	CASRGRLVAGELFF
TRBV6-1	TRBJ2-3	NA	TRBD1	TGTGCCAGCAGTGCTCGTCAGGGGGCAGATACGCAGTATTTT	CASSARQGADTQYF
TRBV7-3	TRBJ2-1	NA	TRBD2	TGTGCCAGCAGCTTAGGGTTTGGGAGGGTGGGGAATGAGCAGTTCTTC	CASSLGFGRVGNEQFF
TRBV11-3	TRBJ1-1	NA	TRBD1	TGTGCCAGCAGCCCTCGACAGGGTGCCACTGAAGCTTTCTTT	CASSPRQGATEAFF
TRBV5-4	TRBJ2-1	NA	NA	TGTGCCAGCGGGTCGTTGGGGCTAATGCCCCACAATGAGCAGTTCTTC	CASGSLGLMPHNEQFF
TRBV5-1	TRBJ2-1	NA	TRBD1	TGCGCCAGCAGCTCCCGGGACAGGGTTTTAAATGAGCAGTTCTTC	CASSSRDRVLNEQFF
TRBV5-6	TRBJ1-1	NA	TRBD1	TGTGCCAGCAGCTTGTCGACAGGGACTGAAGCTTTCTTT	CASSLSTGTEAFF
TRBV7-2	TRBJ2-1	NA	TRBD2	TGTGCCAGCAGCTTAGGTACTAGCGGGAGGATCAATGAGCAGTTCTTC	CASSLGTSGRINEQFF
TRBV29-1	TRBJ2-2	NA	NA	TGCAGCGTCGAGGGAGGCGATACCCAGAACACCGGGGAGCTGTTTTTT	CSVEGGDTQNTGELFF
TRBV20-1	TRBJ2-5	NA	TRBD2	TGCAGTGCTACCTCTAGCGGGAGAACTTACTTC	CSATSSGRTYF
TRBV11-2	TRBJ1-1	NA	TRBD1	TGTGCCAGCAGCTTAGGTGGGACAGGAACTGAGAAAGCTTTCTTT	CASSLGGTGTEKAFF
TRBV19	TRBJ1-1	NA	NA	TGTGCCAGTAGTATGTCAGGGGTGAACACTGAAGCTTTCTTT	CASSMSGVNTEAFF
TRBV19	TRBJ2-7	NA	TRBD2	TGTGCCAGTAGTATAAGGCTAGCGGTCCCCTACGAGCAGTACTTC	CASSIRLAVPYEQYF
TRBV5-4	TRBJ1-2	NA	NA	TGTGCCAGCAGCTTGGGGGAGTGGTATGGCTACACCTTC	CASSLGEWYGYTF
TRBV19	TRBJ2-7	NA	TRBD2	TGTGCCAGTAGTAACGTCGGGACTAGCGGAGCCTACGAGCAGTACTTC	CASSNVGTSGAYEQYF
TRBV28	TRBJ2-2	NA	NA	TGTGCCAGCAGTTTTATACTGGTCGGGGAGCTGTTTTTT	CASSFILVGELFF
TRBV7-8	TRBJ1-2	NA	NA	TGTGCCAGCAGCTTAGGACCTACAGGGCAGGGTGGCTACACCTTC	CASSLGPTGQGGYTF
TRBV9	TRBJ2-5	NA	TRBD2	TGTGCCAGCAGCGTAGGACTAGCGGGAGAGGTGACCCAGTACTTC	CASSVGLAGEVTQYF
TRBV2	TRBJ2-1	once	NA	TGTGCCAGCAGTGTTGAGCTTAACAATGAGCAGTTCTTC	CASSVELNNEQFF
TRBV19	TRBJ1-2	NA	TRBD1	TGTGCCAGTAGTATCAAGGGTCAACGGGACAGGCCTAACTATGGCTACACCTTC	CASSIKGQRDRPNYGYTF
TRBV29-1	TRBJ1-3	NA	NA	TGCAGCGTTGGACAGGTCGCTGGAAACACCATATATTTT	CSVGQVAGNTIYF
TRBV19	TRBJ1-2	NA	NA	TGTGCCAGTACCGATCCGGGGGGCGTTCCATATGGCTACACCTTC	CASTDPGGVPYGYTF
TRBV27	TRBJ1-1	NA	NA	TGTGCCAGCAGTCTGACCTCGACAGCGGGTTCCCCTGAGGCTTTCTTT	CASSLTSTAGSPEAFF
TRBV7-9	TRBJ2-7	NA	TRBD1	TGTGCCAGCAGCTCTTATGGGGGGACAGGGAGAACCGAGCAGTACTTC	CASSSYGGTGRTEQYF
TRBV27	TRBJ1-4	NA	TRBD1	TGTGCCAGCAGGGACAGGGGGCGAGAAAAACTGTTTTTT	CASRDRGREKLFF
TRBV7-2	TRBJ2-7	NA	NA	TGTGCCAGCAGCCCGCACAGGGCTGCCTACGAGCAGTACTTC	CASSPHRAAYEQYF
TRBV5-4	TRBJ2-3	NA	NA	TGTGCCAGCAGCTTGTATGGCAACACAGATACGCAGTATTTT	CASSLYGNTDTQYF